Below are 8 T cell receptor beta chains sequenced from a single sample in a study of T cells in tumors after PD-1 blockade. Assay used: immunoSEQ multiplex PCR; TCRdb lists only in-frame clones, some missing. The data hold about 59,000 clones, with 80% observed a single time. Sequencing was performed on PBMCs, taken before anti-PD-1 treatment. These receptor sequences come from a human donor with basal cell carcinoma.

The rearrangement uses TRBV7-9 and TRBJ2-5; 10 bases are shared with TRBD2. Losses at the gene ends were 6 bases for V and 3 bases for J; bases not matched to a gene: 4. Germline assignment: CDR1 SEHNR and CDR2 FQNEAQ (reference sequence). There are 14 residues in the CDR3. The DNA of the CDR3 is TGTGCCAGCAGACCCGGGACTAGCGAAGAGACCCAGTACTTC. Protein product: CASRPGTSEETQYF.

The rearrangement links TRBV7-8 to TRBJ1-5; 7 nucleotides match TRBD1. Losses at the gene ends were 1 base for V and 2 bases for J; bases not matched to a gene: 2. The CDR3 has 15 amino acids. Germline CDR1 reads SGHVS; CDR2 reads FQNEAQ. CDR3: CASSLVRGGNQPQHF. The CDR3 DNA reads TGTGCCAGCAGCTTAGTCAGGGGGGGCAATCAGCCCCAGCATTTT.

The genes are TRBV6-4 and TRBJ2-2, with D perhaps matching TRBD2 (5 bases). Germline CDR1 reads MRHNA; CDR2 reads SNTAGT. The CDR3 extends over 13 amino acids. The V and J ends lost 4 bases and 8 bases respectively, with 11 bases between them. Here the CDR3 reads CASSASSTGELFF. In nucleotides, the CDR3 is TGTGCCAGCAGTGCTAGCTCAACGGGGGAGCTGTTTTTT.

V is TRBV6-5 and J is TRBJ1-3; D is uncertain. Germline V lookup: CDR1 MNHEY, CDR2 SVGAGI. V lost 6 bases and J lost 0, with 9 bases in between. This CDR3 has 14 residues. CDR3 in DNA: TGTGCCAGCAGCGACGGCGGCTCTGGAAACACCATATATTTT. This encodes CASSDGGSGNTIYF.

This clone has only one observation. The gene calls are TRBV10-1 and TRBJ1-2; no firm D call. This CDR3 is 13 amino acids long. Trimming took off 5 bases at V and 1 base at J, with 8 bases between the two ends. Per germline, CDR1 WNHNN and CDR2 SYGVQD (reference sequence). CDR3 nucleotide sequence: TGCGCCAGCAGTCACAGCGGTAACTATGGCTACACCTTC. It is translated as CASSHSGNYGYTF.

This chain uses TRBV6-6 with TRBJ1-1, with D possibly being TRBD1 (5 bases). The germline gives CDR1 MNHNY, CDR2 SVGAGI (reference sequence). V was clipped by 6 bases and J by 5 bases, with 16 bases between them. This CDR3 is built from 14 residues. The CDR3 region has the DNA TGTGCCAGCAGACCCCCCCAAGAGGGGACTGAAGCTTTCTTT. It encodes CASRPPQEGTEAFF.

The rearrangement links TRBV6-4 to TRBJ2-1; the D is unclear. The CDR3 loop spans 13 amino acids. Germline V CDR1 and CDR2: MRHNA, SNTAGT. V lost 5 bases and J lost 2, with 7 bases in between. In nucleotides, the CDR3 is TGTGCCAGCAGTCCAGGACCCTACAATGAGCAGTTCTTC. Translating gives CASSPGPYNEQFF.

The chain uses TRBV19 and TRBJ1-5, with unresolved D. The CDR3 length is 19 residues. Trimming took off 1 base at V and 1 base at J, with 20 bases between the two ends. Germline V lookup: CDR1 LNHDA, CDR2 SQIVND (reference sequence). The CDR3 region has the DNA TGTGCCAGTAGTATAGTATCGGTTGTGGCGGCCCTGAGCAATCAGCCCCAGCATTTT. Amino acids: CASSIVSVVAALSNQPQHF.